The T cell receptor (beta chain) described here comes from a study of shared clonotypes between healthy human individuals (dated by TCRdb to about 2020). With respect to the entire study: Three men and two women, aged 18 to 49 years, made up the cohort. Per donor, three plates each were used for CD4 naive and CD4 memory, two for CD8 naive, and one for CD8 memory. Blood TCR repertoires of a handful of healthy adults were deeply sequenced to estimate repertoire size and the extent of clonotype sharing between individuals. To increase sequencing depth and limit assay-specific biases, TCR repertoire library preparation and sequencing were carried out by different laboratories using diverse techniques. Between about 0.8 and 9.5 billion PBMCs per donor were obtained by leukapheresis.

The germline V gene encodes CDR1 WNHNN and CDR2 SYGVQD (reference sequence). The trim is 7 bases for V and 2 bases for J, with a gap of 17 bases between the germline ends. Counted from cysteine to phenylalanine, this CDR3 has 15 amino acids. Only the CDR3 DNA stays, 45 bases, in frame from base 1. The donors were healthy, HIV-negative adults who had no recently reported acute infections or vaccinations. All donors were Caucasian adults living in Nashville, Tennessee, USA. CD4+ T cells were enriched by magnetic negative selection, after which naive cells were positively selected on CD45RA and the negative fraction was taken as the memory subset. Blood was obtained by leukapheresis, after which PBMCs were separated by Ficoll-Histopaque density gradient centrifugation and cryopreserved in liquid nitrogen vapor phase. Analytical flow cytometry was used to check the purity and quantity of each magnetically sorted T cell population. Genomic DNA was isolated from every sorted fraction and measured by UV absorbance on a Nanodrop 2000c.

A word on this clone: It lacks a known antigen. Base-call qualities are not available, and no considerably larger clone is one nucleotide away.

The study at large found these results: Compared with non-shared clonotypes, clonotypes shared by all four sorted-subset donors had higher generation probabilities. When a few donors were compared, the shared fraction of clonotypes was about 5.4% for naive CD4, more than 3% for naive CD8, 2% to 2.5% for memory CD4, and approximately 0.4% for memory CD8. Naive subsets generally had larger estimated clonotype richness than memory subsets did. Sampling was restricted to blood, and TCR repertoires in tissue are likely to differ from TCR repertoires in blood. Pairwise subsampling indicated that sequencing depth was expected to affect the degree of clonotype sharing among donors. Rarefaction of sorted-subset datasets indicated incomplete sequencing despite the large sequencing depth. Because the study included a small number of donors, the genetic and exposure-history diversity represented was limited.

Using the deep immunoSEQ assay, TCR CDR3 regions were amplified from genomic DNA by multiplex PCR. For each cell subset, the extracted genomic DNA was distributed evenly across all wells of several immunoSEQ 96-well plates, and each plate served as one replicate. For sorted subsets, 200 to 250 ng of genomic DNA, equivalent to around 29,000 T cell genomes, went into each replicate PCR. The purified libraries were quantified using a Qubit 3.0 fluorometer, sized with a Bioanalyzer 2100, and then quantified again using the KAPA Library Quantification kit. A separate single-read 150-cycle Illumina NextSeq 550 flow cell was used to sequence each immunoSEQ 96-well plate. The authors' pipeline ran thus. The immunoSEQ output contained only junctional sequences without quality scores, so filtering could not match that applied to full-length reads. Sequences were annotated with PyIR, a Python wrapper for IgBLAST v1.9, and V/J genes and CDR3 were assigned using IMGT germline references. Reads were removed for weak V/J assignments (E-value above 1e-6), missing CDR3, stop codons, out-of-frame junctions, or ambiguous translated residues. V3J clonotypes were defined as sequences sharing an identical inferred V gene, J gene, and CDR3 amino acid sequence. The percentage overlap between two repertoires was calculated by dividing the number of shared unique clonotypes by the size of the smaller repertoire. Three approaches were used to assess repertoire richness: RTK rarefaction, the Chao1 estimator, and Recon v2.1 estimates of unobserved clonotypes. Generation probabilities for all TCRbeta clonotypes obtained by the gDNA method from a few donors were computed using OLGA. TCRdb holds this immuneACCESS table with in-frame rearrangements only. Some clones are missing; in checked studies, unresolved V genes explain under half, and the rest has no known cause. The D gene and trimming were derived from the DNA, and the V and J assignments and clone size from that table. The sample table lists roughly 680,000 clones, about two thirds of them with a count of one. The ten largest clones capture approximately 1.8% of the sample.

The chain is made from TRBV10-1 and TRBJ1-1, and the D gene may be TRBD1, 5 bases matching. The receptor's source is a woman between 25 and 40 years old in good health. Sequenced sample: memory CD4+ T cells sorted from blood. The sample's cell subset or site label is to be understood as: CD45RA-negative fraction. The base sequence is TGCGCCAGCAAAGTTGGCAGGGTCATCAACACTGAAGCTTTCTTT. This is translated as CASKVGRVINTEAFF.